This T cell receptor (beta chain) was recovered during a study of cytomegalovirus exposure and HLA in healthy donors. General study findings and limits: Testing in vitro showed a few CMV-associated chains specific for CMV antigens. According to a later analysis, TCR clusters from the first cohort tended to co-occur in the approximately 130 validation repertoires. The study designated around 150 TCR beta chains cytomegalovirus-associated.

CDR3 length equals 14 residues. Germline loops: CDR1 SQVTM, CDR2 ANQGSEA. V shed 7 bases and J 2 bases; nucleotides not matched to a gene: 6. An approximately 130-subject validation cohort, separate from the approximately 670-subject first cohort, supplied the donors. About this clone: Its antigen is unidentified.

Assay: immunoSEQ multiplex PCR; the TCRdb copy retains only in-frame clones and omits some. Among 130,000 to 150,000 clones listed, 89% were seen once. This chain links TRBV29-1 with TRBJ2-3; 10 bases match TRBD2. Sequenced sample: PBMCs. This TCR came from a woman aged 18-29 years in good health and CMV-seropositive. The DNA of the CDR3 is TGCAGCGGCGTAGCGGGGGGCCCCACAGATACGCAGTATTTT. It codes for CSGVAGGPTDTQYF.